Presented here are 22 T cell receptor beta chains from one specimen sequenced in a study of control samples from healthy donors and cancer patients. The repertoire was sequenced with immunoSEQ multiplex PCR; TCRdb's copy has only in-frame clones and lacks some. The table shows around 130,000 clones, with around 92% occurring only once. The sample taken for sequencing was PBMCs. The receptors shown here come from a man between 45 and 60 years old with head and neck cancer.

The CDR3 reads CASSLLGGNTEAFF. DNA for the CDR3: TGTGCCAGCAGCTTATTGGGCGGGAACACTGAAGCTTTCTTT. This chain uses TRBV7-2 with TRBJ1-1; D uncertain. V lost 2 bases and J lost 1, with 8 bases in between. CDR1 is SGHTA and CDR2 is FQGNSA in the germline V gene. This CDR3 comprises 14 residues. The variable domain in full, with the rest retrieved from reference TRBV7-2 and TRBJ1-1, is GAGVSQSPSNKVTEKGKDVELRCDPISGHTALYWYRQSLGQGLEFLIYFQGNSAPDKSGLPSDRFSAERTGGSVSTLTIQRTQQEDSAVYLCASSLLGGNTEAFFGQGTRLTVV.

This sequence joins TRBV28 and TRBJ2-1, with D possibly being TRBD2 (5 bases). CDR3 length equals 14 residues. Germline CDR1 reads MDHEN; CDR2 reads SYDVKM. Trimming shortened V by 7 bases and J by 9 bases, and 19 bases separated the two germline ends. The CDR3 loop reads CASTRTDIRPEQFF. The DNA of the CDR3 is TGTGCCAGCACCCGGACTGACATCAGGCCTGAGCAGTTCTTC.

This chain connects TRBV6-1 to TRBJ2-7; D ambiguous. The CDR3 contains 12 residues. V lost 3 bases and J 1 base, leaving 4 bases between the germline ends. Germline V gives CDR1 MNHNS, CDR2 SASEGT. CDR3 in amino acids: CASSDISYEQYF. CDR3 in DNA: TGTGCCAGCAGTGACATTTCCTACGAGCAGTACTTC.

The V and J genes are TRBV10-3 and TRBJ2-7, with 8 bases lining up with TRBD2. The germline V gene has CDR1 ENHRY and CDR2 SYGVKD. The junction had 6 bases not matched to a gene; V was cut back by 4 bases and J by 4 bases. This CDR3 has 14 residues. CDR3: CAISGSGSIYEQYF. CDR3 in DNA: TGTGCCATCAGTGGGAGCGGGAGTATATACGAGCAGTACTTC.

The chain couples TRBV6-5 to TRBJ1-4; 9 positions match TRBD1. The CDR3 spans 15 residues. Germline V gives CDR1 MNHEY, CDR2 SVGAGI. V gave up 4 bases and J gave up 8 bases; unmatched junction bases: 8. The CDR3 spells CASSSGTGFGEKLFF. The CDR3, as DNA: TGTGCCAGCAGTTCAGGGACAGGGTTTGGCGAAAAACTGTTTTTT.

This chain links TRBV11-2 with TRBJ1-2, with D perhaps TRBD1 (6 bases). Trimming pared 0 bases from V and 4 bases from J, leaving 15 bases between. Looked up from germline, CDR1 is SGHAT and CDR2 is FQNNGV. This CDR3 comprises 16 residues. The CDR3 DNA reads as TGTGCCAGCAGCTTAGATGGGGGGGCTCTAGGCTATGGCTACACCTTC. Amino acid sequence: CASSLDGGALGYGYTF.

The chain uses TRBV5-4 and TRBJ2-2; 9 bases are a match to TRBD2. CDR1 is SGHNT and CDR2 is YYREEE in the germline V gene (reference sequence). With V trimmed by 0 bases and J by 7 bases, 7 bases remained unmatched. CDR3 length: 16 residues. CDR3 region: CASSLVSGRIVGELFF. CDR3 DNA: TGTGCCAGCAGCTTGGTTAGCGGGAGAATCGTCGGGGAGCTGTTTTTT.

The CDR3 nucleotides read TGTGCCAGCAGTTACACAGGGGGGAACACTGAAGCTTTCTTT. Protein sequence: CASSYTGGNTEAFF. The V gene is TRBV27, the J gene TRBJ1-1; 8 bases line up with TRBD1. V lost 4 bases, J lost 1 base, and 2 bases stayed unmatched. Per the germline V gene, CDR1 is MNHEY and CDR2 is SMNVEV (reference sequence). The CDR3 spans 14 residues.

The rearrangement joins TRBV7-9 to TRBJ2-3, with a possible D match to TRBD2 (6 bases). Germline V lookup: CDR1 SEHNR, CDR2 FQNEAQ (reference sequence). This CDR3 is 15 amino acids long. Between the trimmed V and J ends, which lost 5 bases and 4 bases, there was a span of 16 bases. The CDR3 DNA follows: TGTGCCAGCAGCACGACTGCGACTAGGTCAGATACGCAGTATTTT. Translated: CASSTTATRSDTQYF.

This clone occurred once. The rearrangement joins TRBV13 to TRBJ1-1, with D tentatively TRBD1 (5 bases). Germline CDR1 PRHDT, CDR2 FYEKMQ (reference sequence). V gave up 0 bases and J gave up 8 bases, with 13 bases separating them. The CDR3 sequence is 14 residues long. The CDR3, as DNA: TGTGCCAGCAGCTTAGGCCTAGGGGTGATCGAAGCTTTCTTT. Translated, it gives CASSLGLGVIEAFF. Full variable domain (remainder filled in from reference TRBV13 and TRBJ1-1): AAGVIQSPRHLIKEKRETATLKCYPIPRHDTVYWYQQGPGQDPQFLISFYEKMQSDKGSIPDRFSAQQFSDYHSELNMSSLELGDSALYFCASSLGLGVIEAFFGQGTRLTVV.

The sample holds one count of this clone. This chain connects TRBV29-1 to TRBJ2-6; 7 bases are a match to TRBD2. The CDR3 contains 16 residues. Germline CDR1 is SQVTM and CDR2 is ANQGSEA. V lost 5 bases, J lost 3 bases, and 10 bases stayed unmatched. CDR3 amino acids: CSVLREHGVGANVLTF. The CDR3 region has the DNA TGCAGCGTTTTGCGGGAGCATGGGGTTGGGGCCAACGTCCTGACTTTC.

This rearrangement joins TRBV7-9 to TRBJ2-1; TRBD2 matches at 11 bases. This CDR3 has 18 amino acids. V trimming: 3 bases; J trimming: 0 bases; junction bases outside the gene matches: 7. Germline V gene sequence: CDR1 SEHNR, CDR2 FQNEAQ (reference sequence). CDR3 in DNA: TGTGCCAGCAGCTTGACTAGCGGGGATTGGAGCTCCTACAATGAGCAGTTCTTC. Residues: CASSLTSGDWSSYNEQFF.

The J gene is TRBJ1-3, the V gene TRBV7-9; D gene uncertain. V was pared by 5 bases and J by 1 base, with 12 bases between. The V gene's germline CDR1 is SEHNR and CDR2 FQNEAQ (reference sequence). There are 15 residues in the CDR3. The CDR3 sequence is CASSPRMESGNTIYF. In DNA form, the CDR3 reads TGTGCCAGCAGCCCACGTATGGAGTCTGGAAACACCATATATTTT.

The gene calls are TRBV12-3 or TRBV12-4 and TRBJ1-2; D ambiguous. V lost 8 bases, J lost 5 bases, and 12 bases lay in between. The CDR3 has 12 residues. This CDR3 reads CASDGGLYGYTF. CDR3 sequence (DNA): TGTGCCAGCGACGGAGGGTTATATGGCTACACCTTC.

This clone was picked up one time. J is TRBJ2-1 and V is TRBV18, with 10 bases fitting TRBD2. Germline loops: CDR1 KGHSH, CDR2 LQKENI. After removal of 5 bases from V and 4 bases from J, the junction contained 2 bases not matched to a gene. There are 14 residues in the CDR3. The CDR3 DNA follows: TGTGCCAGCTCATCAGCGGGAGGGTACAATGAGCAGTTCTTC. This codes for CASSSAGGYNEQFF.

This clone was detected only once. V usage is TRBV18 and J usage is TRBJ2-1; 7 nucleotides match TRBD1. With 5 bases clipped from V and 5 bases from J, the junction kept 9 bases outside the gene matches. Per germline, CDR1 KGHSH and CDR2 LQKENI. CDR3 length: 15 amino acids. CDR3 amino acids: CASSTQGKANNEQFF. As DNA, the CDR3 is TGTGCCAGCTCAACACAGGGGAAGGCCAACAATGAGCAGTTCTTC.

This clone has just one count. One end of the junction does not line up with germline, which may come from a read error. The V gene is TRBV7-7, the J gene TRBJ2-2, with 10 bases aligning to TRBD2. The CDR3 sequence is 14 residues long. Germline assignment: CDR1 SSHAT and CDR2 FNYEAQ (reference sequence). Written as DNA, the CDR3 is TGTGCTAGCAGCTTGGGACTAGCGTCCGGGGAGCTGTTTTTT. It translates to CASSLGLASGELFF.

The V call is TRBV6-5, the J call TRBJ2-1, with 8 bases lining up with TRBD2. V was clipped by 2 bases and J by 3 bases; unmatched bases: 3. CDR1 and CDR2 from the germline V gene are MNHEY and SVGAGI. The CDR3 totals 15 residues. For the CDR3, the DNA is TGTGCCAGCAGTTACGGGCTAGCGGGCTACAATGAGCAGTTCTTC. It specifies CASSYGLAGYNEQFF.

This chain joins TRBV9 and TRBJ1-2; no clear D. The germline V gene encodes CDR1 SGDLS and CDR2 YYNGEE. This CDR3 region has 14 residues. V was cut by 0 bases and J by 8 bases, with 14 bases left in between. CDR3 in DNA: TGTGCCAGCAGCGTAGGCACCCAAGGGTCGGGCTACACCTTC. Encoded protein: CASSVGTQGSGYTF.

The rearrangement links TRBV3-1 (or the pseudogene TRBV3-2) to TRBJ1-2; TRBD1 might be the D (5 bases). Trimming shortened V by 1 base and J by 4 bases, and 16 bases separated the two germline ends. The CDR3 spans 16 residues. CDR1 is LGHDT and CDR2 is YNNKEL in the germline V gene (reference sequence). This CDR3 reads CASSQGYGTGVYGYTF. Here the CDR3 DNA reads TGTGCCAGCAGCCAAGGCTACGGGACCGGCGTCTATGGCTACACCTTC.

CDR3 nucleotide sequence: TGCGCCAGCAGTGAGAATGGGGTCGGCGAGCAGTTCTTC. It specifies CASSENGVGEQFF. The V gene is TRBV10-1, the J gene TRBJ2-1; no reliable D call. Germline V gene data show CDR1 as WNHNN and CDR2 as SYGVQD (reference sequence). The length of the CDR3 is 13 residues. V was trimmed by 2 bases and J by 10 bases, leaving 12 bases between them.

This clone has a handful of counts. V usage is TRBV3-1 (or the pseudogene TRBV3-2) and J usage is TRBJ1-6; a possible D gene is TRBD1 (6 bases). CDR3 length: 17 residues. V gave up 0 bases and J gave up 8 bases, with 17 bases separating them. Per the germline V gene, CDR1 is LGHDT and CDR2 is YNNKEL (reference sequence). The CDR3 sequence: CASSQDGWGREYSPLHF. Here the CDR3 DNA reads TGTGCCAGCAGCCAAGACGGCTGGGGGCGCGAATATTCACCCCTCCACTTT.